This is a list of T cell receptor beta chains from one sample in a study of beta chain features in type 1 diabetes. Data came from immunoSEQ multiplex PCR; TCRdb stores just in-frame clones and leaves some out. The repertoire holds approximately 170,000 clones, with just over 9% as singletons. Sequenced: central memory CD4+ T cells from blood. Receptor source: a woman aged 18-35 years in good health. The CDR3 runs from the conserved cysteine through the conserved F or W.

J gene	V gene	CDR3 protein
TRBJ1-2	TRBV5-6	CASSLPGANYGYTF
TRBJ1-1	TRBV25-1	CASQGTLAPAFF
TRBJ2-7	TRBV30	CAWNQLAGDNYEQYF
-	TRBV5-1	CASSPLGGSYEQYF
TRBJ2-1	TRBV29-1	CSVEGATGSLNEQFF
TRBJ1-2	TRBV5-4	CASSTTSLGYTF
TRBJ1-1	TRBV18	CASSRTTGQPGTEAFF
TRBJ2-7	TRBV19	CASRDRGRSYEQYF
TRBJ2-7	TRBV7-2	CASSLEGHKYYEQYF
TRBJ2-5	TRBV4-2	CASSQDQVAGLQETQYF
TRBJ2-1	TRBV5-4	CASSLELAGGDEQFF
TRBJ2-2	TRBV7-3	CANKLAGHGELFF
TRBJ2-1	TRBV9	CASSVRGSVGPYNEQFF
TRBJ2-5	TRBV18	CASSPGTRRETQYF
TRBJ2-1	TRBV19	CASSRLAGTTPPYNEQFF
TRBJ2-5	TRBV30	CAWSTGFQETQYF
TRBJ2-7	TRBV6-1	CASSPGDRWSEQYF
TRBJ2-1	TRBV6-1	CASSEARMGLGGNEQFF
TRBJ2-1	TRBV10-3	CAISERGTGTYNEQFF
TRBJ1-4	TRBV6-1	CASGRQGRNEKLFF
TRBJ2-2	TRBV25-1	CASSPRDRGQTGELFF
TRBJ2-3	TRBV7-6	CASSSSTSGALTDTQYF
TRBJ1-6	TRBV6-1	CASSDDRGQNSPLHF
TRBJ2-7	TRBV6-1	CASSARPASGARYEQYF
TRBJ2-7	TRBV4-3	CASSRLYGTEQYF
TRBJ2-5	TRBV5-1	CASSLEQGGRETQYF
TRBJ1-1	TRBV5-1	CASSSRVGVTEAFF
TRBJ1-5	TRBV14	CASSRTLNQPQHF
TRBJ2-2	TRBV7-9	CASSLARVTGELFF
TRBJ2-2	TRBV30	CAWKPGLAGVSGELFF
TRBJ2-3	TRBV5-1	CASSLGVAASTDTQYF
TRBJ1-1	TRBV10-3	CAISGTGGRSMNTEAFF
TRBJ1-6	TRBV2	CASSVAGAISPLHF
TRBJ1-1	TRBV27	CASSSGQGTEAFF
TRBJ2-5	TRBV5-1	CASSPSGGGQETQYF
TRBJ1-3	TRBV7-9	CASSRSGSAGNTIYF
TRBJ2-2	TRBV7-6	CASSKRQGVNTGELFF
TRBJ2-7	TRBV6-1	CASSEQGAGAYEQYF
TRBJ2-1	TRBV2	CASSEKRGGFSEQFF
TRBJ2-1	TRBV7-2	CASSLGLQWTSGNNEQFF
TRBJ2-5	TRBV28	CASTSPGQGFQETQYF
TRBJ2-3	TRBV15	CATSYQITDTQYF